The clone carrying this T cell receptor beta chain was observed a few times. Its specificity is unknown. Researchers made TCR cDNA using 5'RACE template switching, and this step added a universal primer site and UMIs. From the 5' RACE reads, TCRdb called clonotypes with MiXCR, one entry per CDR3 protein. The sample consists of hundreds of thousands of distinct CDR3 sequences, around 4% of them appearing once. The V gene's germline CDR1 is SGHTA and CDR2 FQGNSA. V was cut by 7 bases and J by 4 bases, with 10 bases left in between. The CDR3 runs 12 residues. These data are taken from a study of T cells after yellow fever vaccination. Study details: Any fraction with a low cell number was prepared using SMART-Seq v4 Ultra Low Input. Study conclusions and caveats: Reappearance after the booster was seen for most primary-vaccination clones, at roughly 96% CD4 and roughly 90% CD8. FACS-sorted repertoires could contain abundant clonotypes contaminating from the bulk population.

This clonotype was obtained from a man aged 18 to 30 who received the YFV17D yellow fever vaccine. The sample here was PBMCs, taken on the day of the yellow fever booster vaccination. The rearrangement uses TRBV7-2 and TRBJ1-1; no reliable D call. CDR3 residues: CASTTARTEAFF. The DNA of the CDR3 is TGTGCCAGCACCACCGCTCGCACTGAAGCTTTCTTT.